The 15 T cell receptor beta chains given below trace back to one sample, sequenced in a study of spatial heterogeneity in lung cancer. Time point indicated: blood at routine non-recurrence follow-up after resection. No cells were sorted before sequencing. The whole RNA sequenced was extracted from tumor, nontumor lung or frozen PBMC. TCRdb re-derived calls from the 5' RACE reads in MiXCR, one entry per CDR3 protein. The table lists approximately 50,000 distinct CDR3 sequences, roughly 8.1% of them singletons. Sequenced here: PBMCs, sampled at follow-up. The origin of the receptors is a female donor with early-stage non-small cell lung cancer.

This clonotype was seen more than once but under ten times. J is TRBJ1-2 and V is TRBV28; D gene uncertain. With 5 bases removed from V and 4 bases from J, the gap between germline ends came to 17 bases. The CDR3 is 15 residues long. Germline V gives CDR1 MDHEN, CDR2 SYDVKM. The CDR3 DNA sequence: TGTGCCAGCAGTCCCCCCCGCCGACCCAGCTATGGCTACACCTTC. As protein: CASSPPRRPSYGYTF.

This clonotype was observed at least ten times. The chain couples TRBV28 to TRBJ1-2; 7 nucleotides agree with TRBD1. V shed 3 bases, J shed 4 bases, and the junction held 8 bases outside the gene matches. The CDR3 extends over 15 amino acids. Germline loops: CDR1 MDHEN, CDR2 SYDVKM. The CDR3 reads CASSLGTDYIYGYTF. For the CDR3, the DNA is TGTGCCAGCAGTTTGGGGACAGACTACATCTATGGCTACACCTTC.

In its sample, this clonotype was seen a few times. An end of the junction differs from the germline gene, which may be a read error. V is TRBV3-1 and J is TRBJ1-5; D gene unclear. This CDR3 has 11 amino acids. The germline V gene encodes CDR1 LGHDT and CDR2 YNNKEL (reference sequence). CDR3: CASSQGAQLYF. DNA of the CDR3: TGTGCCAGCAGCCAAGGGGCGCAGTTGTACTTT.

This clonotype appeared a few times. The chain recombines TRBV28 with TRBJ2-7, with 9 bases lining up with TRBD1. The CDR3 consists of 15 residues. Germline V lookup: CDR1 MDHEN, CDR2 SYDVKM. Losses at the gene ends were 6 bases for V and 5 bases for J; bases not matched to a gene: 11. The CDR3 nucleotides read TGTGCCAGCAGGTCCCAGGACAGGGGTGAAAACGAGCAGTACTTC. This encodes CASRSQDRGENEQYF. Drawing the rest from reference TRBV28 and TRBJ2-7, the complete variable domain is DVKVTQSSRYLVKRTGEKVFLECVQDMDHENMFWYRQDPGLGLRLIYFSYDVKMKEKGDIPEGYSVSREKKERFSLILESASTNQTSMYLCASRSQDRGENEQYFGPGTRLTVT.

This clonotype rates as medium-sized. The chain uses TRBV20-1 and TRBJ1-2, with 8 bases identical to TRBD1. The germline V gene encodes CDR1 DFQATT and CDR2 SNEGSKA (reference sequence). V shed 0 bases and J 2 bases; nucleotides not matched to a gene: 5. The CDR3 is 15 residues long. Here the CDR3 DNA reads TGCAGTGCTAGAGATCCCGGACAGGGCAACTATGGCTACACCTTC. It yields the protein CSARDPGQGNYGYTF.

Many counts were recorded for this clonotype. The J gene is TRBJ1-2, the V gene TRBV6-1, with TRBD1 matching 7 bases. CDR3 length: 14 amino acids. CDR1 is MNHNS, CDR2 SASEGT, per germline. V lost 6 bases, J lost 7 bases, and 11 bases stayed unmatched. In nucleotides, the CDR3 is TGTGCCAGCAGAGAGGACAGGCCGGTCGGTGGCTACACCTTC. Encoded protein: CASREDRPVGGYTF.

In its sample, this clonotype was seen a few times. The V call is TRBV7-2, the J call TRBJ2-1, with D possibly being TRBD1 (5 bases). The germline V and J ends were trimmed by 5 bases and 9 bases, with 20 bases remaining between them. Germline lookup yields CDR1 SGHTA and CDR2 FQGNSA. This CDR3 spans 15 amino acids. CDR3 sequence reads: CASSPKVGAVTEQFF. CDR3 in DNA: TGTGCCAGCAGCCCCAAGGTTGGGGCAGTCACTGAGCAGTTCTTC. Variable domain in full (rest from reference TRBV7-2 and TRBJ2-1): GAGVSQSPSNKVTEKGKDVELRCDPISGHTALYWYRQSLGQGLEFLIYFQGNSAPDKSGLPSDRFSAERTGGSVSTLTIQRTQQEDSAVYLCASSPKVGAVTEQFFGPGTRLTVL.

The rearrangement links TRBV19 to TRBJ2-7; tentatively, D is TRBD1 (5 bases). This CDR3 spans 11 amino acids. V lost 6 bases, J lost 6 bases, and 9 bases lay in between. Germline assignment: CDR1 LNHDA and CDR2 SQIVND (reference sequence). In DNA form, the CDR3 reads TGTGCCAGTAGCCTTAGGGGCGAGCAGTACTTC. This gives the protein CASSLRGEQYF.

This clonotype was observed a few times. The chain has TRBV4-1 and TRBJ1-2; tentative D call: TRBD1 (6 bases). V was shortened by 0 bases and J by 8 bases, with 16 bases between the two germline ends. This CDR3 has 15 residues. Germline-derived CDR1 and CDR2 are MGHRA and YSYEKL. The CDR3 loop is CASSQDLNRDGGYTF. CDR3 bases: TGCGCCAGCAGCCAAGATCTTAACAGGGATGGGGGCTACACCTTC.

This clonotype was seen at least ten times. J is TRBJ1-1 and V is TRBV27; no clear D gene. The CDR3 runs to 15 residues. In germline, CDR1 is MNHEY, CDR2 SMNVEV (reference sequence). The V gene lost 8 bases and the J gene lost 3 bases, with 19 bases spanning the gap. The CDR3, as DNA: TGTGCCAGCGCCTCTTTGAGAATCGGGGACACTGAAGCTTTCTTT. Amino acids: CASASLRIGDTEAFF.

Many counts were recorded for this clonotype. The rearrangement joins TRBV20-1 to TRBJ2-5, with 7 bases aligning to TRBD2. Germline CDR1 DFQATT, CDR2 SNEGSKA (reference sequence). The V segment lost 8 bases and the J segment 4 bases; nucleotides outside the gene matches: 7. The CDR3 runs to 12 residues. In DNA form, the CDR3 reads TGCAGTTCTACGCTAGCGGCAGAGACCCAGTACTTC. Translating it yields CSSTLAAETQYF.

This clonotype was observed a few times. The chain is built from TRBV20-1 and TRBJ2-7; 7 bases fit TRBD2. The length of the CDR3 is 19 residues. Germline V gene data show CDR1 as DFQATT and CDR2 as SNEGSKA (reference sequence). J gave up 0 bases and V 1 base, and 18 bases lay outside the gene matches. This chain's CDR3 is CSARGQRYAGGISSYEQYF. As DNA, the CDR3 is TGCAGTGCTAGAGGACAGAGGTATGCCGGGGGGATTAGCTCCTACGAGCAGTACTTC.

This clonotype was seen repeatedly, ten times or more. The genes are TRBV7-8 and TRBJ1-1, with D perhaps TRBD1 (6 bases). Germline V gives CDR1 SGHVS, CDR2 FQNEAQ. Between the trimmed V and J ends, which lost 5 bases and 0 bases, there was a span of 13 bases. The CDR3 contains 15 residues. The CDR3: CASSVGHRLNTEAFF. The CDR3 DNA sequence: TGTGCCAGCAGCGTGGGACATCGGCTGAACACTGAAGCTTTCTTT. The full variable domain, rest sourced from reference TRBV7-8 and TRBJ1-1, is GAGVSQSPRYKVAKRGQDVALRCDPISGHVSLFWYQQALGQGPEFLTYFQNEAQLDKSGLPSDRFFAERPEGSVSTLKIQRTQQEDSAVYLCASSVGHRLNTEAFFGQGTRLTVV.

There are a few counts of this clonotype. The chain carries TRBV5-6 and TRBJ2-2, with TRBD1 matching over 7 bases. The CDR3 totals 17 residues. V gave up 1 base and J gave up 4 bases; unmatched junction bases: 10. CDR1 SGHDT and CDR2 YYEEEE come from the germline V gene. The chain's CDR3 is CASSLFVEGTVTGELFF. The CDR3 DNA is TGTGCCAGCAGCTTGTTTGTCGAAGGGACAGTCACCGGGGAGCTGTTTTTT.

The chain combines TRBV20-1 with TRBJ2-1; 8 bases fit TRBD2. The CDR3 length is 13 residues. Trimming took 8 bases from V and 2 from J; bases not matched to a gene: 5. Germline lookup yields CDR1 DFQATT and CDR2 SNEGSKA (reference sequence). CDR3 nucleotides: TGCAGTAAACTTAGCGGGGCCTACAATGAGCAGTTCTTC. Translation gives CSKLSGAYNEQFF.